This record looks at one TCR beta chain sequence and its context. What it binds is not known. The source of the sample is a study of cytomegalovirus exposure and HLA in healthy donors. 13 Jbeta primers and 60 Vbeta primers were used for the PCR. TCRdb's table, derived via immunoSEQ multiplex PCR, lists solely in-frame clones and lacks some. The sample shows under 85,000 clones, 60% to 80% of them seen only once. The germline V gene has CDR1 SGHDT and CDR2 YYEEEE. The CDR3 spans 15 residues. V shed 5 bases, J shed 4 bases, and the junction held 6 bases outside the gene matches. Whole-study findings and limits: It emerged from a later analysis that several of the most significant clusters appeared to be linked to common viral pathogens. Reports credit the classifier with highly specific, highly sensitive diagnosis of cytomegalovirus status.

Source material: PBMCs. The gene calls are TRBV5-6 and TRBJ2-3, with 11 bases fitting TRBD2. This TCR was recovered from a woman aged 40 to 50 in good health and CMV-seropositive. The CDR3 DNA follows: TGTGCCAGCAGGGGACTAGCGGAACTCTCAGATACGCAGTATTTT. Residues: CASRGLAELSDTQYF.